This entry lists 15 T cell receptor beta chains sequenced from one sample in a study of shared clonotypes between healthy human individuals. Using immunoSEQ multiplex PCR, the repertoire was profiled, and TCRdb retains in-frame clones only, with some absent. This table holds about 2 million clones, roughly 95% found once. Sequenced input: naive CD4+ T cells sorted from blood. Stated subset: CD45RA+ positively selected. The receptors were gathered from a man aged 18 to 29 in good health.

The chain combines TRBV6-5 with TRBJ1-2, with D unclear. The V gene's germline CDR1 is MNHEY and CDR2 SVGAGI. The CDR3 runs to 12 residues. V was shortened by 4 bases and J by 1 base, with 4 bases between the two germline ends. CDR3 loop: CASSSVNYGYTF. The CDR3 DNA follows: TGTGCCAGCAGTTCAGTTAACTATGGCTACACCTTC.

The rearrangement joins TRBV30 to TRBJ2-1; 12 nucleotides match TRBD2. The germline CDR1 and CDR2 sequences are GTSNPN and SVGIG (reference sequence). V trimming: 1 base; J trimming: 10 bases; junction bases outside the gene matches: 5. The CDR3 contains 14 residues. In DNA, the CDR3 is TGTGCCTGGAGTGCCCTTGGGACTAGCGGGGAGCAGTTCTTC. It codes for CAWSALGTSGEQFF. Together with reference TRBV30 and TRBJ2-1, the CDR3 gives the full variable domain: SQTIHQWPATLVQPVGSPLSLECTVEGTSNPNLYWYRQAAGRGLQLLFYSVGIGQISSEVPQNLSASRPQDRQFILSSKKLLLSDSGFYLCAWSALGTSGEQFFGPGTRLTVL.

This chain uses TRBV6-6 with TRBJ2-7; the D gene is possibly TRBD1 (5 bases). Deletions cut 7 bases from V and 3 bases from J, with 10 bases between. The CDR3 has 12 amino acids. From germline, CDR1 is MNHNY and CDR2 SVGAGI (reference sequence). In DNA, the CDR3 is TGTGCCAGCAAAGCAGACAGCTACGAGCAGTACTTC. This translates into CASKADSYEQYF.

CDR3 nucleotide sequence: TGTGCCAGCAGGGCCTCCATGGGCAGGGGCTACGGGGGCTACACCTTC. Translation: CASRASMGRGYGGYTF. This chain links TRBV28 with TRBJ1-2; D possibly corresponds to TRBD1 (6 bases). The germline V and J ends were trimmed by 6 bases and 8 bases, with 25 bases remaining between them. CDR3 length equals 16 residues. Looked up from germline, CDR1 is MDHEN and CDR2 is SYDVKM.

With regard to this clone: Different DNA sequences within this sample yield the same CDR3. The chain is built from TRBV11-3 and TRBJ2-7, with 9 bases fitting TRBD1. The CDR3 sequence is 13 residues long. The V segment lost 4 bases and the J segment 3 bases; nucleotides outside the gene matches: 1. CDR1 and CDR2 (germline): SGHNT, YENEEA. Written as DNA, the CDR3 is TGTGCCAGCAGCTCGGGACAGGGCTACGAGCAGTACTTC. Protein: CASSSGQGYEQYF.

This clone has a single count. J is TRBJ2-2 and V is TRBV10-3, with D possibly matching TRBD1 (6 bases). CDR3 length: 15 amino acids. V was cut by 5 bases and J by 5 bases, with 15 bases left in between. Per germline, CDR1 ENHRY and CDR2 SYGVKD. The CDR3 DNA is TGTGCCATCAGTCTCTCAGGGGCTGAAACCGGGGAGCTGTTTTTT. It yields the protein CAISLSGAETGELFF.

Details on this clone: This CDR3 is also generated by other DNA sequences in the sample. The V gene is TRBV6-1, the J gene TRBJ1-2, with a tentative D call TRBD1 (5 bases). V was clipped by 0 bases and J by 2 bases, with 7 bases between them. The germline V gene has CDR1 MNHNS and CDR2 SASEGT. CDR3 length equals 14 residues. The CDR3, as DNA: TGTGCCAGCAGTGAAGCGCCAGGGAACTATGGCTACACCTTC. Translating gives CASSEAPGNYGYTF.

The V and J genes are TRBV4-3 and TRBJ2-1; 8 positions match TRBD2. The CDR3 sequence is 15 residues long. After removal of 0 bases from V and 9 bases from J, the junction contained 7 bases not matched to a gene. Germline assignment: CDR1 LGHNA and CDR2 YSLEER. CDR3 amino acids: CASSQDKIAGPEQFF. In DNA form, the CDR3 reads TGCGCCAGCAGCCAAGATAAAATAGCGGGACCTGAGCAGTTCTTC.

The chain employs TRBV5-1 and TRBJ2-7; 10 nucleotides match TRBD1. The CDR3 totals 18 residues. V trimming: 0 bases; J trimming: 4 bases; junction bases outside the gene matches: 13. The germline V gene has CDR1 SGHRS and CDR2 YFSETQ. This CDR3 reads CASSLAGTGVWKRYEQYF. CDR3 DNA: TGCGCCAGCAGCTTGGCCGGGACAGGGGTTTGGAAAAGATACGAGCAGTACTTC.

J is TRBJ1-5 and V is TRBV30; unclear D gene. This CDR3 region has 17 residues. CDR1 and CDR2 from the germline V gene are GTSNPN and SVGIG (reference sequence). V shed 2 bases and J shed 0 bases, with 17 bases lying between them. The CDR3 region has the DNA TGTGCCTGGAGTAACGGGGATATGGGGTATAGCAATCAGCCCCAGCATTTT. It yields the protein CAWSNGDMGYSNQPQHF.

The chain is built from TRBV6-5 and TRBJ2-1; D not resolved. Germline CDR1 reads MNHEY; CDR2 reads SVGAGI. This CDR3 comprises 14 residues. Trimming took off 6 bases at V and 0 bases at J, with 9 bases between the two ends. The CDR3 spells CASSRIISYNEQFF. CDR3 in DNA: TGTGCCAGCAGCCGGATCATCTCCTACAATGAGCAGTTCTTC.

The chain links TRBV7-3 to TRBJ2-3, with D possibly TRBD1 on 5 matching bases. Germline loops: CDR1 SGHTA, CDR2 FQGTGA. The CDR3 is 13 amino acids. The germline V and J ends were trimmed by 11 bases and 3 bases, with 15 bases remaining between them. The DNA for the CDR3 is TGTGCCTGCGCCAGGGCTTCGACAGATACGCAGTATTTT. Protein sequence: CACARASTDTQYF.

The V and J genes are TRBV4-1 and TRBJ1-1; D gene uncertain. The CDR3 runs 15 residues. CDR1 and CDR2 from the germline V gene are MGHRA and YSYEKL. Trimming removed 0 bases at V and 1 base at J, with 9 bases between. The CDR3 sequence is CASSQEVSWNTEAFF. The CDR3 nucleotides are TGCGCCAGCAGCCAAGAGGTCTCCTGGAACACTGAAGCTTTCTTT.

The CDR3 reads CASSLARGDTDTQYF. CDR3 sequence (DNA): TGCGCCAGCAGCTTGGCGCGGGGAGACACAGATACGCAGTATTTT. The chain uses TRBV5-1 and TRBJ2-3; a possible D gene is TRBD2 (6 bases). Per germline, CDR1 SGHRS and CDR2 YFSETQ. V was cut by 0 bases and J by 2 bases, with 10 bases left in between. The CDR3 spans 15 residues.

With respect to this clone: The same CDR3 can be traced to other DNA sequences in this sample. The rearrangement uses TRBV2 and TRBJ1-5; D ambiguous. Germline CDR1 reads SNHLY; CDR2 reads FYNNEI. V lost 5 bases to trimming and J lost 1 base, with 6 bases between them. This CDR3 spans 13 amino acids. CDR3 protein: CASSPDSNQPQHF. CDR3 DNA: TGTGCCAGCAGTCCCGACAGCAATCAGCCCCAGCATTTT.